These 7 T cell receptor beta chains share one sample of origin, sequenced in a study of neurological immune-mediated disorders (dated by TCRdb to the late 2010s). The receptor library was made with 5' RACE. TCRdb lists the instrument as Illumina HiSeq 2500. The public reads were run again by TCRdb, first through fastp at Q25 and then through MiXCR, and only productive beta chains were kept. Identical CDR3 protein sequences are pooled into one entry, listed with their most common genes and DNA. This sample comprises under 35,000 distinct CDR3 sequences, about an eighth of them detected only once. The ten largest make up around 5% of the sample. The time point label for this specimen denotes: technical triplicate 2. Sequencing was carried out using CD4+ T cells from blood. The receptors derive from a female donor with HTLV-1-associated myelopathy (HAM/TSP).

This clonotype has at least ten counts. The J gene is TRBJ2-3, the V gene TRBV5-5; D not certain. The CDR3 has 14 residues. Germline loops: CDR1 SGHKS, CDR2 YYEKEE (reference sequence). Between the trimmed V and J ends, which lost 0 bases and 10 bases, there was a span of 15 bases. The CDR3 region has the DNA TGTGCCAGCAGCTTGGAATCGGAAGGGATAGCGCAGTATTTT. Its protein is CASSLESEGIAQYF.

This clonotype was detected many times. The rearrangement uses TRBV5-1 and TRBJ2-5; no clear D. The length of the CDR3 is 13 residues. V dropped 0 bases and J dropped 3 bases, with 6 bases sitting between them. CDR1 and CDR2 (germline): SGHRS, YFSETQ. The CDR3 region has the DNA TGCGCCAGCAGCTTGGGAGGAGAAGAGACCCAGTACTTC. This gives the protein CASSLGGEETQYF.

This clonotype has at least ten counts. This rearrangement joins TRBV5-1 to TRBJ1-1; D ambiguous. CDR1 SGHRS and CDR2 YFSETQ come from the germline V gene. The CDR3 length is 12 residues. V lost 0 bases, J lost 5 bases, and 5 bases lay in between. The CDR3 reads CASSLEGTEAFF. In nucleotides, the CDR3 is TGCGCCAGCAGCTTGGAGGGAACTGAAGCTTTCTTT.

Ten or more counts support this clonotype. The chain combines TRBV27 with TRBJ2-3; TRBD2 aligns across 11 bases. Germline V gene data show CDR1 as MNHEY and CDR2 as SMNVEV (reference sequence). The length of the CDR3 is 15 residues. V lost 6 bases and J lost 6; bases outside the gene matches: 8. CDR3: CASSLTSGSQDTQYF. The CDR3, as DNA: TGTGCCAGCAGCCTCACTAGCGGGAGCCAGGATACGCAGTATTTT.

This clonotype was recorded many times. The rearrangement uses TRBV12-3 or TRBV12-4 and TRBJ2-5; D is unresolved. The CDR3 runs to 13 residues. The V gene lost 6 bases and the J gene lost 2 bases, with 10 bases spanning the gap. This chain's CDR3 is CASSPMGQETQYF. The CDR3 DNA reads as TGTGCCAGCAGCCCTATGGGGCAAGAGACCCAGTACTTC.

This clonotype was detected ten times or more. This chain connects TRBV5-6 to TRBJ1-3, with D tentatively TRBD1 (5 bases). Germline CDR1 SGHDT, CDR2 YYEEEE. V was pared by 4 bases and J by 1 base, with 9 bases between. This CDR3 is 14 amino acids long. For the CDR3, the DNA is TGTGCCAGCAGCCAGACAGCGTCTGGAAACACCATATATTTT. Amino acid sequence: CASSQTASGNTIYF.

The table lists this clonotype with many counts. The chain links TRBV10-3 to TRBJ1-5; 8 bases line up with TRBD1. J gave up 2 bases and V 3 bases, and 12 bases lay outside the gene matches. Germline V lookup: CDR1 ENHRY, CDR2 SYGVKD. This CDR3 spans 18 amino acids. The CDR3 coding sequence is TGTGCCATCAGTGATGTCGGAGGGGAACAGGGGGGCAATCAGCCCCAGCATTTT. The encoded protein is CAISDVGGEQGGNQPQHF.